The present T cell receptor (beta chain) was sequenced within a study of radiation and T cells in renal cell carcinoma. Study-wide context: Nephrectomy followed 15 Gy stereotactic body radiation by 4 weeks. Study-wide findings and caveats: Top tumor clonotypes rose in blood 2 weeks post-radiation, then contracted.

Between the trimmed V and J ends, which lost 0 bases and 8 bases, there was a span of 16 bases. This CDR3 spans 15 amino acids. CDR1 and CDR2 from the germline V gene are LNHNV and YYDKDF (reference sequence). The time point denotes: baseline pretreatment blood. The treatment denotes: 15 Gy SBRT to primary tumor, nephrectomy 4 weeks later. Blood was sampled at baseline, 2 weeks and 4 weeks after SBRT. As regards this clone: The antigen remains unidentified.

Data came from immunoSEQ multiplex PCR; TCRdb stores just in-frame clones and leaves some out. Among about 130,000 clones listed, roughly 90% were seen once. The chain joins TRBV15 to TRBJ1-2; tentatively, D is TRBD1 (5 bases). The sequence derives from a woman aged 45-65 years with renal cell carcinoma. Sequenced here: blood, sampled from a patient whose treatment included radiotherapy and nephrectomy. CDR3 coding DNA: TGTGCCACCAGCAGAGACCGACAGAGACTCTACGGCTACACCTTC. Its translation is CATSRDRQRLYGYTF.